One and the same sample provided the 22 T cell receptor beta chains below, sequenced in a study of T cells after posttransplantation cyclophosphamide. Treatment was busulfan-fludarabine conditioning, a marrow graft, and cyclophosphamide on days +3 and +4. The protocol was immunoSEQ multiplex PCR, while the TCRdb copy is restricted to in-frame clones and leaves out a portion. This table has fewer than 10,000 clones, 85% appearing once. Sequenced material: PBMCs, taken after allogeneic stem cell transplant with posttransplant cyclophosphamide. The receptors were sampled from a female patient in her thirties or forties who received an allogeneic stem cell transplant from an unrelated donor, was CMV-positive, and had no GVHD. Some T cells may originate from the graft donor.

In its sample, this clone was seen a few times. The chain combines TRBV27 with TRBJ1-5; 7 nucleotides align to TRBD1. CDR1 MNHEY and CDR2 SMNVEV come from the germline V gene (reference sequence). V lost 2 bases to trimming and J lost 6 bases; unmatched junction nucleotides: 4. The CDR3 is 14 amino acids. CDR3 in amino acids: CASSLARGAQPQHF. The CDR3 nucleotides read TGTGCCAGCAGTTTAGCCAGGGGGGCTCAGCCCCAGCATTTT.

The chain has TRBV11-1 and TRBJ1-6; tentative D call: TRBD1 (6 bases). Per the germline V gene, CDR1 is SGHAT and CDR2 is FQDESV (reference sequence). CDR3 size: 16 residues. V lost 4 bases, J lost 7 bases, and 17 bases lay in between. CDR3 amino acids: CASSSTPRGMNSPLHF. CDR3 coding DNA: TGTGCCAGCAGCTCAACCCCCAGGGGAATGAATTCACCCCTCCACTTT.

The CDR3 loop is CASSVPGESSYNSPLHF. Written as DNA, the CDR3 is TGTGCCAGCAGCGTCCCGGGGGAAAGCTCCTATAATTCACCCCTCCACTTT. The chain employs TRBV9 and TRBJ1-6; maybe TRBD1 (5 bases). V lost 2 bases and J lost 0, with 12 bases in between. CDR3 length: 17 residues. CDR1 is SGDLS and CDR2 is YYNGEE in the germline V gene.

The chain employs TRBV4-3 and TRBJ2-2; 7 bases agree with TRBD2. V was clipped by 1 base and J by 6 bases; unmatched bases: 5. The CDR3 totals 15 residues. CDR1 is LGHNA, CDR2 YSLEER, per germline. The CDR3 DNA reads as TGCGCCAGCAGCCAAGGGGGGGGATTGGCCGGGGAGCTGTTTTTT. Translating gives CASSQGGGLAGELFF.

The chain couples TRBV5-1 to TRBJ2-7, with D possibly matching TRBD1 (6 bases). Germline V gene lookup returns CDR1 SGHRS and CDR2 YFSETQ. V dropped 2 bases and J dropped 4 bases, with 31 bases sitting between them. This CDR3 is 20 amino acids long. This chain's CDR3 is CASSFLNPGTNHFRDYEQYF. DNA of the CDR3: TGCGCCAGCAGCTTTCTGAACCCCGGGACAAATCACTTCAGAGATTACGAGCAGTACTTC.

This chain uses TRBV5-1 with TRBJ2-5; D not resolved. The J call may be wrong; the DNA end is better matched by TRBJ2-7. Germline assignment: CDR1 SGHRS and CDR2 YFSETQ. There are 15 residues in the CDR3. CDR3 sequence: CASSLFYDTTYEQYF. The CDR3 DNA reads TGCGCCAGCAGCTTGTTTTATGACACAACCTACGAGCAGTACTTC.

The genes are TRBV15 and TRBJ2-7; unclear D gene. Germline values: CDR1 LNHNV, CDR2 YYDKDF (reference sequence). This CDR3 has 13 amino acids. The germline V and J ends were trimmed by 0 bases and 6 bases, with 9 bases remaining between them. DNA of the CDR3: TGTGCCACCAGCAGAGATCCAGAGGCCGAGCAGTACTTC. This sequence encodes CATSRDPEAEQYF.

This clone was counted a single time. The chain carries TRBV18 and TRBJ1-1; TRBD1 is a possible D gene (5 bases). The V end lost 10 bases, the J end lost 8 bases, and 17 bases lay between the germline ends. Germline V CDR1 and CDR2: KGHSH, LQKENI. CDR3 length equals 12 residues. Here the CDR3 DNA reads TGTGCCAAGTGGGCAGGGCCCTTCGAAGCTTTCTTT. Residues: CAKWAGPFEAFF. Drawing the rest from reference TRBV18 and TRBJ1-1, the complete variable domain is NAGVMQNPRHLVRRRGQEARLRCSPMKGHSHVYWYRQLPEEGLKFMVYLQKENIIDESGMPKERFSAEFPKEGPSILRIQQVVRGDSAAYFCAKWAGPFEAFFGQGTRLTVV.

The V and J genes are TRBV7-2 and TRBJ2-5, with a weak D call TRBD1 (6 bases). The CDR3 is made up of 14 amino acids. Germline CDR1 reads SGHTA; CDR2 reads FQGNSA. V gave up 5 bases and J gave up 7 bases, with 17 bases separating them. DNA for the CDR3: TGTGCCAGCAGCCCCTCCCGACAGGACGGGACCCAGTACTTC. It is translated as CASSPSRQDGTQYF.

The chain employs TRBV7-2 and TRBJ2-7; 10 bases map to TRBD2. The CDR3 contains 13 residues. Germline CDR1 and CDR2: SGHTA and FQGNSA. Trimming cost V 3 bases and J 4 bases; bases outside gene matches: 0. CDR3 in amino acids: CASSFSGGYEQYF. CDR3 DNA sequence: TGTGCCAGCAGCTTTAGCGGGGGGTACGAGCAGTACTTC.

This chain connects TRBV4-1 to TRBJ1-4, with TRBD1 matching over 7 bases. CDR1 MGHRA and CDR2 YSYEKL come from the germline V gene. This CDR3 has 15 amino acids. Trimming took 3 bases from V and 8 from J; bases not matched to a gene: 9. CDR3: CASSHPTGYDEKLFF. The CDR3 DNA reads as TGCGCCAGCAGCCACCCGACAGGGTATGACGAAAAACTGTTTTTT.

Of note for this clone: One end of the junction fails to match germline, which may point to a read error. The J gene is TRBJ1-6, the V gene TRBV11-2; D is unresolved. The CDR3 length is 16 residues. CDR1 and CDR2 (germline): SGHAT, FQNNGV. The chain's CDR3 is CASSLEYTTYNSPLHF. CDR3 nucleotides: TGTGCCAGCAGCCTAGAGTACACCACCTATAATTCACCCCTCCACTTT.

V is TRBV6-6 and J is TRBJ1-3; the D is unclear. The CDR3 consists of 13 residues. Per germline, CDR1 MNHNY and CDR2 SVGAGI (reference sequence). Trimming stripped 4 bases from V and 0 bases from J, with 4 bases between. CDR3 residues: CASSSLSGNTIYF. The CDR3 nucleotides read TGTGCCAGCAGTTCCCTCTCTGGAAACACCATATATTTT.

The V gene is TRBV4-2, the J gene TRBJ2-1, with D perhaps TRBD2 (6 bases). The length of the CDR3 is 14 residues. The V gene's germline CDR1 is LGHNA and CDR2 YNFKEQ. V dropped 3 bases and J dropped 6 bases, with 12 bases sitting between them. CDR3 residues: CASSQGGEVNEQFF. The DNA of the CDR3 is TGTGCCAGCAGCCAGGGCGGGGAGGTCAATGAGCAGTTCTTC.

The gene calls are TRBV11-2 and TRBJ1-6; perhaps TRBD1 as D (5 bases). Germline loops: CDR1 SGHAT, CDR2 FQNNGV. This CDR3 spans 14 amino acids. With 6 bases removed from V and 5 bases from J, the gap between germline ends came to 11 bases. The CDR3 spells CASSKIRDNSPLHF. In nucleotides, the CDR3 is TGTGCCAGCAGTAAAATCAGGGATAATTCACCCCTCCACTTT.

The chain is built from TRBV7-9 and TRBJ2-7; TRBD1 matches 11 bases. CDR3 length equals 14 residues. The junction had 5 bases not matched to a gene; V was cut back by 4 bases and J by 6 bases. The germline V gene has CDR1 SEHNR and CDR2 FQNEAQ (reference sequence). This CDR3 is CASSSGQGALEQYF. The CDR3 DNA reads TGTGCCAGCAGCTCCGGACAGGGGGCGCTCGAGCAGTACTTC.

A few counts support this clone. The genes are TRBV5-6 and TRBJ1-2; 7 positions match TRBD1. The CDR3 runs 13 residues. Germline CDR1 is SGHDT and CDR2 is YYEEEE. J gave up 3 bases and V 3 bases, and 2 bases lay outside the gene matches. The DNA for the CDR3 is TGTGCCAGCAGCTCCCAGGGGGACTATGGCTACACCTTC. It is translated as CASSSQGDYGYTF.

This sequence joins TRBV7-2 and TRBJ2-3; D might be TRBD1 (6 bases). V lost 2 bases to trimming and J lost 2 bases, with 14 bases between them. Germline lookup yields CDR1 SGHTA and CDR2 FQGNSA. The CDR3 is made up of 16 amino acids. CDR3 bases: TGTGCCAGCAGCTTATTCCTAGGACAGACCACAGATACGCAGTATTTT. Amino acid sequence: CASSLFLGQTTDTQYF.

The chain has TRBV4-3 and TRBJ2-7, with 8 positions matching TRBD2. There are 15 residues in the CDR3. The trim removed 1 base at V and 1 base at J, leaving 3 bases unmatched. Per germline, CDR1 LGHNA and CDR2 YSLEER. CDR3 in DNA: TGCGCCAGCAGCCAAGCCAGCGGGGGTTCCTACGAGCAGTACTTC. This gives the protein CASSQASGGSYEQYF.

This chain links TRBV2 with TRBJ1-5; D is unclear. The germline V and J ends were trimmed by 0 bases and 3 bases, with 9 bases remaining between them. This CDR3 region has 15 residues. Germline V lookup: CDR1 SNHLY, CDR2 FYNNEI. This CDR3 reads CASSEAKTINQPQHF. CDR3 nucleotide sequence: TGTGCCAGCAGTGAAGCTAAGACAATCAATCAGCCCCAGCATTTT.

The rearrangement joins TRBV6-5 to TRBJ2-1; 9 bases are shared with TRBD2. The CDR3 sequence is 16 residues long. Germline CDR1 reads MNHEY; CDR2 reads SVGAGI. V lost 4 bases and J lost 1; bases outside the gene matches: 5. The CDR3 protein is CASSSLSGGSYNEQFF. CDR3 coding DNA: TGTGCCAGCAGTTCCCTTAGCGGGGGATCCTACAATGAGCAGTTCTTC.

This clone was observed a few times. This chain links TRBV25-1 with TRBJ2-3; 12 bases map to TRBD2. There are 17 residues in the CDR3. V lost 5 bases to trimming and J lost 2 bases; unmatched junction nucleotides: 8. CDR1 is MGHDK, CDR2 SYGVNS, per germline. The CDR3 DNA follows: TGTGCCAGCAGTTTAACGACTAGCGGGGGAATCACAGATACGCAGTATTTT. Translating it yields CASSLTTSGGITDTQYF. The full variable domain, rest sourced from reference TRBV25-1 and TRBJ2-3, is EADIYQTPRYLVIGTGKKITLECSQTMGHDKMYWYQQDPGMELHLIHYSYGVNSTEKGDLSSESTVSRIRTEHFPLTLESARPSHTSQYLCASSLTTSGGITDTQYFGPGTRLTVL.